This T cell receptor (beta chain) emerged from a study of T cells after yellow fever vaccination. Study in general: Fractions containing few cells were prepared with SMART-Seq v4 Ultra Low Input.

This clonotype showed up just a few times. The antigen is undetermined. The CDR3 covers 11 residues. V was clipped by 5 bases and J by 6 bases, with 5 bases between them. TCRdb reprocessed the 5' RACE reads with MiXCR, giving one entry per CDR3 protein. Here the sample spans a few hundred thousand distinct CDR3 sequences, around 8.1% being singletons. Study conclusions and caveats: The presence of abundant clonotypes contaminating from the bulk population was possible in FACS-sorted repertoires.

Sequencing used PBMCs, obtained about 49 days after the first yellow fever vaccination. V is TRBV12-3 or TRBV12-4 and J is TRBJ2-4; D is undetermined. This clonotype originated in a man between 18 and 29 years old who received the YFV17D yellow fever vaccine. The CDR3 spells CASSAANIQYF. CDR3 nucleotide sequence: TGTGCCAGCAGTGCGGCAAACATTCAGTACTTC.